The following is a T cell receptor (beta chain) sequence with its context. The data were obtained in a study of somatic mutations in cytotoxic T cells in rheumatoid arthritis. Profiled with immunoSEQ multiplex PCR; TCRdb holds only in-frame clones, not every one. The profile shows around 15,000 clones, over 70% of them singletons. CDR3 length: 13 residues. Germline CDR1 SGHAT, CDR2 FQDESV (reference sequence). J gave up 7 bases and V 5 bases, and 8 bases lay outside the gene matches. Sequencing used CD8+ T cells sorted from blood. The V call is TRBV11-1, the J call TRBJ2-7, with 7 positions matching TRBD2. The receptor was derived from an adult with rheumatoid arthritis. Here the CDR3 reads CASSSGARGEQYF. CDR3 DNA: TGTGCCAGCAGCAGCGGGGCTCGTGGAGAGCAGTACTTC.